The rows below give T cell receptor beta chains drawn from one sample of a study of cytomegalovirus exposure and HLA in healthy donors. Sequenced by immunoSEQ multiplex PCR; TCRdb stores in-frame clones only, minus some. The sample includes roughly 120,000 clones, around four fifths of them seen just once. Sequencing was carried out using PBMCs. All receptors derive from a human donor in good health. CDR3s include the opening cysteine and the closing phenylalanine or tryptophan. D genes are given only for firm matches. The listing skips clone size in some rows; elsewhere it reads once, few, many or a size class.

D: NA; J: TRBJ2-7; size: NA; V: TRBV11-2; CDR3: CASSLGGGPFSYEQYF; DNA: TGTGCCAGCAGCTTAGGGGGGGGGCCCTTCTCCTACGAGCAGTACTTC
D: TRBD2; J: TRBJ2-5; size: NA; V: TRBV10-1; CDR3: CASSEGGEGETQYF; DNA: TGCGCCAGCAGTGAAGGAGGGGAGGGAGAGACCCAGTACTTC
D: NA; J: TRBJ1-3; size: NA; V: TRBV25-1; CDR3: CASSGEGPSGNTIYF; DNA: TGTGCCAGCAGTGGAGAGGGCCCCTCTGGAAACACCATATATTTT
D: TRBD1; J: TRBJ2-5; size: NA; V: TRBV7-8; CDR3: CASRGTGRETQYF; DNA: TGTGCCAGCCGTGGGACAGGGAGGGAGACCCAGTACTTC
D: TRBD1; J: TRBJ2-2; size: NA; V: TRBV7-9; CDR3: CASSPQGANTGELFF; DNA: TGTGCCAGCAGCCCGCAGGGGGCCAACACCGGGGAGCTGTTTTTT
D: NA; J: TRBJ2-1; size: NA; V: TRBV25-1; CDR3: CASSAHRDNHNEQFF; DNA: TGTGCCAGCAGTGCGCACCGGGACAACCACAATGAGCAGTTCTTC
D: NA; J: TRBJ2-3; size: once; V: TRBV28; CDR3: CASSLPGVATDTQYF; DNA: TGTGCCAGCAGCTTACCGGGGGTAGCCACAGATACGCAGTATTTT
D: NA; J: TRBJ1-3; size: NA; V: TRBV18; CDR3: CASSSSQSQSAGNTIYF; DNA: TGTGCCAGCTCGTCTTCCCAGAGCCAGAGCGCTGGAAACACCATATATTTT
D: NA; J: TRBJ1-5; size: NA; V: TRBV27; CDR3: CASSSTGQPQHF; DNA: TGTGCCAGCAGCTCGACAGGTCAGCCCCAGCATTTT
D: NA; J: TRBJ2-3; size: once; V: TRBV7-9; CDR3: CASSTFDSAVADTQYF; DNA: TGTGCCAGCAGCACTTTCGACAGCGCTGTGGCAGATACGCAGTATTTT
D: TRBD2; J: TRBJ2-7; size: NA; V: TRBV7-9; CDR3: CASSASGGASYEQYF; DNA: TGTGCCAGCAGCGCAAGCGGGGGCGCCTCCTACGAGCAGTACTTC
D: NA; J: TRBJ2-5; size: NA; V: TRBV15; CDR3: CATSRGMSGQETQYF; DNA: TGTGCCACCAGCAGAGGGATGTCGGGACAAGAGACCCAGTACTTC
D: NA; J: TRBJ2-7; size: NA; V: TRBV5-4; CDR3: CASSLQGPTYEQYF; DNA: TGTGCCAGCAGCTTACAGGGTCCTACCTACGAGCAGTACTTC
D: NA; J: TRBJ2-2; size: NA; V: TRBV7-6; CDR3: CASSLSGPAWGELFF; DNA: TGTGCCAGCAGCTTAAGCGGGCCCGCGTGGGGGGAGCTGTTTTTT
D: NA; J: TRBJ2-6; size: few; V: TRBV5-4; CDR3: CASSLKQLNSGANVLTF; DNA: TGTGCCAGCAGCTTGAAACAGCTCAACTCTGGGGCCAACGTCCTGACTTTC
D: NA; J: TRBJ2-5; size: NA; V: TRBV7-9; CDR3: CASSPQLYGYQETQYF; DNA: TGTGCCAGCAGCCCACAACTTTACGGGTACCAAGAGACCCAGTACTTC
D: TRBD1; J: TRBJ2-1; size: NA; V: TRBV2; CDR3: CASSLGQGREQFF; DNA: TGTGCCAGCAGTTTGGGACAGGGCAGGGAGCAGTTCTTC
D: NA; J: TRBJ2-5; size: few; V: TRBV28; CDR3: CASSRDQVGETQYF; DNA: TGTGCCAGCAGCCGTGATCAGGTGGGAGAGACCCAGTACTTC
D: NA; J: TRBJ1-5; size: NA; V: TRBV9; CDR3: CASSVSGISQPQHF; DNA: TGTGCCAGCAGCGTGTCGGGAATTAGCCAGCCCCAGCATTTT
D: NA; J: TRBJ2-7; size: NA; V: TRBV11-2; CDR3: CASSLGGVPEQYF; DNA: TGTGCCAGCAGCTTAGGGGGGGTCCCCGAGCAGTACTTC
D: NA; J: TRBJ2-1; size: NA; V: TRBV10-3; CDR3: CAISESMLDPYNEQFF; DNA: TGTGCCATCAGTGAGTCGATGTTAGATCCCTACAATGAGCAGTTCTTC
D: TRBD2; J: TRBJ2-1; size: once; V: TRBV5-1; CDR3: CASSTLTSGLNNEQFF; DNA: TGCGCCAGCAGCACCCTGACTAGCGGGCTAAACAATGAGCAGTTCTTC
D: NA; J: TRBJ1-1; size: NA; V: TRBV25-1; CDR3: CASSVQGRDTEAFF; DNA: TGTGCCAGCAGTGTACAGGGAAGGGACACTGAAGCTTTCTTT
D: NA; J: TRBJ2-3; size: NA; V: TRBV9; CDR3: CASNEGGQRTDTQYF; DNA: TGTGCCAGCAACGAGGGGGGACAGCGCACAGATACGCAGTATTTT
D: TRBD1; J: TRBJ1-1; size: few; V: TRBV18; CDR3: CASSPRIQGEAEAFF; DNA: TGTGCCAGCTCACCTCGGATACAGGGGGAGGCTGAAGCTTTCTTT
D: TRBD1; J: TRBJ2-2; size: NA; V: TRBV7-7; CDR3: CASSLEPLGTGPAGELFF; DNA: TGTGCTAGCAGCTTAGAACCATTAGGGACAGGGCCCGCCGGGGAGCTGTTTTTT
D: TRBD1; J: TRBJ2-7; size: NA; V: TRBV29-1; CDR3: CSVSWEDRVVSEQYF; DNA: TGCAGCGTTTCTTGGGAAGACAGGGTAGTGAGCGAGCAGTACTTC
D: TRBD1; J: TRBJ2-1; size: NA; V: TRBV7-6; CDR3: CASSSGTGPYNEQFF; DNA: TGTGCCAGCAGCTCCGGGACAGGGCCCTACAATGAGCAGTTCTTC
D: TRBD2; J: TRBJ2-5; size: NA; V: TRBV5-1; CDR3: CASSLETSGLQETQYF; DNA: TGCGCCAGCAGCTTGGAAACTAGCGGGCTCCAAGAGACCCAGTACTTC